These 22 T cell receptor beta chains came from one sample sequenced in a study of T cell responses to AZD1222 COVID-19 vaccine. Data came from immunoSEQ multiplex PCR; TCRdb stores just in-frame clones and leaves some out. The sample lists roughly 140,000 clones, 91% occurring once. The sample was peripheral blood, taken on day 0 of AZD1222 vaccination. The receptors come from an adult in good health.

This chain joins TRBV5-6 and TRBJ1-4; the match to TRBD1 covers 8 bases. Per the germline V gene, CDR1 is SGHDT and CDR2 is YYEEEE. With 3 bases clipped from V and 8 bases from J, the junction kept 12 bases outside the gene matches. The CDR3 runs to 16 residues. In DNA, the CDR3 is TGTGCCAGCAGCTCCCCTGGGGACAGGATTTACGAAAAACTGTTTTTT. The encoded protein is CASSSPGDRIYEKLFF.

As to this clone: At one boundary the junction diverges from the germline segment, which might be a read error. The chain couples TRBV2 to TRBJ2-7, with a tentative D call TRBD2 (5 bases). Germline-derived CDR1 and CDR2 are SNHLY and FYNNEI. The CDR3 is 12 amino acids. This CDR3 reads CASREDYYEQYF. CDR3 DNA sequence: TGTGCCAGCAGGGAAGACTATTACGAGCAGTACTTC.

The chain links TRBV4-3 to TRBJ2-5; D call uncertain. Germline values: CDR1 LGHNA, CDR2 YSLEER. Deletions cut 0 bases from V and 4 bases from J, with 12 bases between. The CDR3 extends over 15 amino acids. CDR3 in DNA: TGCGCCAGCAGCCAAGATCTTGGGGTTGGAGAGACCCAGTACTTC. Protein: CASSQDLGVGETQYF.

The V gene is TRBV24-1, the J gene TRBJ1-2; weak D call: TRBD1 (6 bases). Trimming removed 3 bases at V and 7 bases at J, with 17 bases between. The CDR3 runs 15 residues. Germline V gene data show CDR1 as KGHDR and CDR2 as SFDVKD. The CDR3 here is CATSDPLQGVGGYTF. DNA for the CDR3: TGTGCCACCAGTGATCCCTTACAGGGCGTGGGTGGCTACACCTTC.

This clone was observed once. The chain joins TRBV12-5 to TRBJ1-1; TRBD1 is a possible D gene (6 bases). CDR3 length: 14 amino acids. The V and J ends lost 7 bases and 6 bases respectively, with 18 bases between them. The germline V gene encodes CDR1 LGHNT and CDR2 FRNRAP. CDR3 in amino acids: CASVIVRGSAEAFF. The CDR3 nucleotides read TGTGCTAGTGTCATCGTCAGGGGATCGGCTGAAGCTTTCTTT.

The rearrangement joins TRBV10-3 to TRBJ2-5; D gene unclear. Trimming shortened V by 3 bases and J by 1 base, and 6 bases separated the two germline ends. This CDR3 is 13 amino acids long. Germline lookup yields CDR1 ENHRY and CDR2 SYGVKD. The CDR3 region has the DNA TGTGCCATCAGTGAAGCGTCCCAAGAGACCCAGTACTTC. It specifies CAISEASQETQYF.

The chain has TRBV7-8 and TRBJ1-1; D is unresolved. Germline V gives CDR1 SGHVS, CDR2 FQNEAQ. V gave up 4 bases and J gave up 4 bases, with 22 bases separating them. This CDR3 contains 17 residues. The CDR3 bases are TGTGCCAGCAGCTCGAACCAGGCGGCTAATGGTGGCACTGAAGCTTTCTTT. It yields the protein CASSSNQAANGGTEAFF.

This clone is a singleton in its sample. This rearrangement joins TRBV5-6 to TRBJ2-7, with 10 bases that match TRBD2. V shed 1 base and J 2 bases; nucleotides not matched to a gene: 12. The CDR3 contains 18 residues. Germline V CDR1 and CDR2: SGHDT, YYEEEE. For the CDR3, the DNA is TGTGCCAGCAGCTTGCGTCGGCTAGCGGGAGTAGGCACCTACGAGCAGTACTTC. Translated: CASSLRRLAGVGTYEQYF. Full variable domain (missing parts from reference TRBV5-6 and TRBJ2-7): DAGVTQSPTHLIKTRGQQVTLRCSPKSGHDTVSWYQQALGQGPQFIFQYYEEEERQRGNFPDRFSGHQFPNYSSELNVNALLLGDSALYLCASSLRRLAGVGTYEQYFGPGTRLTVT.

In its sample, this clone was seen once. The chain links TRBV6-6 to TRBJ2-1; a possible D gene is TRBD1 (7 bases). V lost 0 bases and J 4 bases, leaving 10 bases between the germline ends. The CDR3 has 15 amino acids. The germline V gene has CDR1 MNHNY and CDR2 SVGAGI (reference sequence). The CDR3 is CASSYSAGGYNEQFF. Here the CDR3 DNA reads TGTGCCAGCAGTTACTCTGCAGGGGGGTACAATGAGCAGTTCTTC.

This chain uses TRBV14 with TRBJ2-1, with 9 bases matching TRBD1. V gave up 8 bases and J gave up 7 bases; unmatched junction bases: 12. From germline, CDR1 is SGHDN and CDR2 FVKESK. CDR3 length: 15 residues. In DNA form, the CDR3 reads TGTGCCAGCTCAATCTACAGGGGGCGAAATAATGAGCAGTTCTTC. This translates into CASSIYRGRNNEQFF.

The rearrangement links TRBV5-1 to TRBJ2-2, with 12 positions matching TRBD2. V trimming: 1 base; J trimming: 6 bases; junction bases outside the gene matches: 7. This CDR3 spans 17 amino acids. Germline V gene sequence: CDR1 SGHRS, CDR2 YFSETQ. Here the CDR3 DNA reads TGCGCCAGCAGCTTGATCCTAGCGGGAGGGGCAGCCGGGGAGCTGTTTTTT. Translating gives CASSLILAGGAAGELFF. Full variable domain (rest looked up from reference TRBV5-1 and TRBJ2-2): KAGVTQTPRYLIKTRGQQVTLSCSPISGHRSVSWYQQTPGQGLQFLFEYFSETQRNKGNFPGRFSGRQFSNSRSEMNVSTLELGDSALYLCASSLILAGGAAGELFFGEGSRLTVL.

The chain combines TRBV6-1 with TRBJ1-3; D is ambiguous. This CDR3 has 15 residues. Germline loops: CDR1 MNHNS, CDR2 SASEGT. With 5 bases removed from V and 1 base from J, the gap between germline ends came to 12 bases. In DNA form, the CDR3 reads TGTGCCAGCAGTCCCTCGTGGCCGTCTGGAAACACCATATATTTT. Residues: CASSPSWPSGNTIYF.

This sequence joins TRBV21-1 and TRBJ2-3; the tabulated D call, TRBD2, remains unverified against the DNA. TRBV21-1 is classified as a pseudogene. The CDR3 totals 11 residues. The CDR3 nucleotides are TGTGCCAGCAGCGAGGGAGATACGCAGTATTTT. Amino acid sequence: CASSEGDTQYF.

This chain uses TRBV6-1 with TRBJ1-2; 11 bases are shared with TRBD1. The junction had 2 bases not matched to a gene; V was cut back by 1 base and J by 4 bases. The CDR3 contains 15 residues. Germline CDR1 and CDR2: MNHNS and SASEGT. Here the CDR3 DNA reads TGTGCCAGCAGTGAAGGGGGACAGGGGGGCTATGGCTACACCTTC. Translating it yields CASSEGGQGGYGYTF.

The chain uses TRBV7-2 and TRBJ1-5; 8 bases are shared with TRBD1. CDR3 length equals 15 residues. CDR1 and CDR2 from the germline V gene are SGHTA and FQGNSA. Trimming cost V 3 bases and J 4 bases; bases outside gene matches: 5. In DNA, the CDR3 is TGTGCCAGCAGCTTGAAACGGACAGGGAATCAGCCCCAGCATTTT. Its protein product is CASSLKRTGNQPQHF.

The CDR3, as DNA: TGTGCCAGCAGGTTGGACAGGAACACCGGGGAGCTGTTTTTT. It translates to CASRLDRNTGELFF. This chain uses TRBV7-3 with TRBJ2-2; perhaps TRBD1 as D (6 bases). Trimming left V 6 bases short and J 1 base short, with 9 bases between. This CDR3 is built from 14 residues. CDR1 SGHTA and CDR2 FQGTGA come from the germline V gene.

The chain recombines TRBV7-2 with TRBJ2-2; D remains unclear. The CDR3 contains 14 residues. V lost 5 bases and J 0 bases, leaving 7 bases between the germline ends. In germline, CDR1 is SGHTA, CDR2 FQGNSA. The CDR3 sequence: CASSGPSNTGELFF. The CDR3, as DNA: TGTGCCAGCAGCGGACCCTCGAACACCGGGGAGCTGTTTTTT.

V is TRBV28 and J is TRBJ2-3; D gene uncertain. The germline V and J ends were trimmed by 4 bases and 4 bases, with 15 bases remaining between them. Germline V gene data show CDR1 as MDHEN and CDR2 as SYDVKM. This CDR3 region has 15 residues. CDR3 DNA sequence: TGTGCCAGCAGTTCCCCCCGGCAGCTTGCAGATACGCAGTATTTT. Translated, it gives CASSSPRQLADTQYF.

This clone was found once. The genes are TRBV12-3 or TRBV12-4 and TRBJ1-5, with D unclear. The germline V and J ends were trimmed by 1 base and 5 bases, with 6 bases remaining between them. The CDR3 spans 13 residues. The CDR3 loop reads CASSLDGDQPQHF. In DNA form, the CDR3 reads TGTGCCAGCAGTTTAGACGGAGATCAGCCCCAGCATTTT.

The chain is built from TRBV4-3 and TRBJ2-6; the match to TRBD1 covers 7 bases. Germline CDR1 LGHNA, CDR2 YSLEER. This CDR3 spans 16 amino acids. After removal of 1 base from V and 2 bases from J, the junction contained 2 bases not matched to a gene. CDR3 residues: CASSQVRGTGANVLTF. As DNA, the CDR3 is TGCGCCAGCAGCCAAGTCAGGGGGACTGGGGCCAACGTCCTGACTTTC.

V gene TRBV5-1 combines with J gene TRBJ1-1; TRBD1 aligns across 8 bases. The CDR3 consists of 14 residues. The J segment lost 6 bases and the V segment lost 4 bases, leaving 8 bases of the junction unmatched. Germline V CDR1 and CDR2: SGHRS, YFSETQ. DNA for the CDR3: TGCGCCAGCAGCATTCGACAGGGGTCTCCTGAAGCTTTCTTT. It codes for CASSIRQGSPEAFF.

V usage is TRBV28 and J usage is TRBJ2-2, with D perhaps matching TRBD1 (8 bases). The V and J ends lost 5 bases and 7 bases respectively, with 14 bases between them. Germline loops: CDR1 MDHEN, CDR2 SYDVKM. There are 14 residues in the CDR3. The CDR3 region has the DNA TGTGCCAGCAGTCCTACAGGGGGGGGCGGGGAGCTGTTTTTT. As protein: CASSPTGGGGELFF.